The text below deals with one TCR beta chain. What it binds is not known. The data derive from a study of Ad26.COV2.S vaccination and SARS-CoV-2 variants. Study-level background: Administration of Ad26.COV2.S was intramuscular, either once or twice 56 days apart. Findings of the study overall: Those who received the vaccine showed greater spike-specific TCR breadth than those given placebo. Vaccine recipients and placebo recipients showed similar non-spike TCR breadth.

Specified treatment: 19 received Ad26.COV2.S at low or high dose, single or two shots; roughly five received placebo; per-sample allocation not given. Sampling occurred on day 63 after the first vaccine or placebo injection. This vaccine is an Ad26 vector that expresses the Wuhan-strain SARS-CoV-2 spike. There are 15 residues in the CDR3. Germline trimming cut 5 bases from V and 4 bases from J; bases unmatched to any gene: 4. CDR1 and CDR2 (germline): SGHVS, FQNEAQ. This table comes from immunoSEQ multiplex PCR, and its TCRdb copy is limited to in-frame clones, with some not included. The sample lists under 550,000 clones; roughly 90% were seen once.

The source was peripheral blood, collected in a trial of Ad26.COV2.S vaccine versus placebo. This clonotype was obtained from a person aged 18-65 years who received the Ad26.COV2.S COVID-19 vaccine or a placebo. This chain connects TRBV7-8 to TRBJ2-1; TRBD2 matches 11 bases. This CDR3 is CASSKGLAAYNEQFF. CDR3 DNA sequence: TGTGCCAGCAGCAAGGGACTAGCGGCATACAATGAGCAGTTCTTC.